These T cell receptor beta chains were read from a single sample in a study of blood T cell repertoires in COVID-19. The repertoire was sequenced with immunoSEQ multiplex PCR; TCRdb's copy has only in-frame clones and lacks some. The data show fewer than 250,000 clones, roughly 84% seen once. The sequencing input was peripheral blood. These receptors originate from a woman aged 40 to 55 who had recovered from COVID-19. CDR3s leave out the opening cysteine and the closing phenylalanine or tryptophan. Each record gives: J gene, V gene, CDR3 protein.

J: TRBJ1-1
V: TRBV28
CDR3: ASSLSGKRTEAF

J: TRBJ2-7
V: TRBV28
CDR3: ASSRPAGTFI

J: TRBJ2-7
V: TRBV15
CDR3: ATSRDLASGTYEQY

J: TRBJ2-5
V: TRBV30
CDR3: AWSVGAGVGETQY

J: TRBJ2-7
V: TRBV19
CDR3: ASSVDRGYEQY

J: TRBJ2-7
V: TRBV27
CDR3: ASSYRQGWYEQY

J: TRBJ1-2
V: TRBV6-5
CDR3: ASSRTVANYGYT

J: TRBJ1-2
V: TRBV7-2
CDR3: ASSLITGGAGGYT

J: TRBJ1-5
V: TRBV29-1
CDR3: SVSWGVNQPQH

J: TRBJ1-1
V: TRBV27
CDR3: ASSLDEGNTEAF

J: TRBJ2-7
V: TRBV29-1
CDR3: SVVGTTGGGANTYEQY

J: TRBJ2-3
V: TRBV15
CDR3: ATSRGGTSGSTDTQY

J: TRBJ2-1
V: TRBV7-2
CDR3: ASSLTSGIYNEQF

J: TRBJ2-3
V: TRBV6-5
CDR3: ASSLGGPTDTQY

J: TRBJ2-2
V: TRBV30
CDR3: AAGQGANTGELF

J: TRBJ2-7
V: TRBV19
CDR3: ASSSRGSVEQY

J: TRBJ2-3
V: TRBV2
CDR3: ASSVSGGRALDTQY

J: TRBJ1-1
V: TRBV6-5
CDR3: ASSYSDRIATEAF

J: TRBJ2-5
V: TRBV6-5
CDR3: ASRPRGMGETQY

J: TRBJ1-4
V: TRBV14
CDR3: ASSYRQDRKELF

J: TRBJ1-1
V: TRBV18
CDR3: ASSPRAGGLNTEAF

J: TRBJ1-4
V: TRBV7-6
CDR3: ASSLGQGGYEKLF

J: TRBJ1-1
V: TRBV5-1
CDR3: ASSLAQGSEAF

J: TRBJ1-2
V: TRBV27
CDR3: ASGQGNYGYT

J: TRBJ1-1
V: TRBV21-1
CDR3: ASSKAEDRGNTEAF

J: TRBJ2-1
V: TRBV7-9
CDR3: ASSPGGPSGTTNEQF

J: TRBJ2-4
V: TRBV7-9
CDR3: ASSLAPLNIQY

J: TRBJ2-3
V: TRBV18
CDR3: ASSPGSANPGTQY

J: TRBJ1-4
V: TRBV18
CDR3: ASSLLTDEKLF

J: TRBJ2-2
V: TRBV5-4
CDR3: ASSFRSGSNTGELF

J: TRBJ1-3
V: TRBV5-1
CDR3: ASRGQGDGNTIY

J: TRBJ1-5
V: TRBV6-2/TRBV6-3
CDR3: ASSIPKTDSNQPQH

J: TRBJ1-2
V: TRBV30
CDR3: ACPEKGGASYGYT

J: TRBJ2-7
V: TRBV6-2/TRBV6-3
CDR3: ASTPRGLGPTDPYEQY

J: TRBJ2-2
V: TRBV9
CDR3: ASSISGNTGELF

J: TRBJ1-1
V: TRBV29-1
CDR3: RTDSSNTEAF

J: TRBJ1-5
V: TRBV3-1/TRBV3-2
CDR3: ASSQDSAGQPQH

J: TRBJ2-3
V: TRBV7-3
CDR3: ASSPRAITDTQY

J: TRBJ2-7
V: TRBV19
CDR3: ASSIAVSYEQY

J: TRBJ2-1
V: TRBV18
CDR3: ASSPRQGSYNEQF

J: TRBJ2-7
V: TRBV7-9
CDR3: ASSFFPGGRFYEQY

J: TRBJ1-6
V: TRBV7-2
CDR3: AIATDERSYNSPLH

J: TRBJ1-6
V: TRBV14
CDR3: ASSQISPSSPLH

J: TRBJ2-2
V: TRBV6-5
CDR3: ASSYPSGGPGELF

J: TRBJ1-5
V: TRBV28
CDR3: ASSLRGAAGQPQH

J: TRBJ2-5
V: TRBV7-9
CDR3: ASSSTRGETQY

J: TRBJ1-1
V: TRBV14
CDR3: ASSQDRGSLGTEAF

J: TRBJ1-1
V: TRBV14
CDR3: ASSRGREGTEAF

J: TRBJ2-7
V: TRBV5-4
CDR3: ASTGGISSYEQY

J: TRBJ1-5
V: TRBV27
CDR3: ASSLAKQENSNQPQH

J: TRBJ1-4
V: TRBV29-1
CDR3: SGTGATNEKLF

J: TRBJ1-1
V: TRBV13
CDR3: ASSSTPQGAVTEAF

J: TRBJ1-2
V: TRBV19
CDR3: ASTAEAGPYGYT

J: TRBJ2-7
V: TRBV7-9
CDR3: ASSLAAGYHEQY

J: TRBJ1-1
V: TRBV2
CDR3: ASSPGTGGKEAF

J: TRBJ2-2
V: TRBV12-5
CDR3: ASGFVIAGTSRNTGELF

J: TRBJ2-7
V: TRBV6-1
CDR3: ASSERLAGGYEQY

J: TRBJ1-2
V: TRBV5-6
CDR3: ASSVQDRALGGYT

J: TRBJ2-7
V: TRBV24-1
CDR3: ATQDRFSYEQY